A single T cell receptor (beta chain) is shown here with its context. The data were obtained in a study of blood T cell repertoires in COVID-19. Study-wide background: Sites in the United States, Italy and Spain provided acute and convalescent COVID-19 samples. Sample material is recorded as cDNA or gDNA derived from T cells, B-cell-depleted T cells, or PBMCs.

The Seattle patients, enrolled during active infection, were followed longitudinally. Original data processing: Quantification of nucleated cells was approximated via reference gene primer amplification. Only in-frame clones appear in the TCRdb table, and some are missing; sequencing was by immunoSEQ multiplex PCR. V and J calls and clone size follow that table, whereas D and trimming were derived from the DNA. This sample has about 290,000 clones, with under 90% found just once. The CDR3 length is 14 residues. The ends lost 7 bases at V and 3 bases at J; junction bases unmatched: 11. The V gene's germline CDR1 is SQVTM and CDR2 ANQGSEA.

The TCR sequence derives from a woman under 40 with COVID-19, enrolled during active disease. This chain joins TRBV29-1 and TRBJ2-7; 8 positions agree with TRBD2. Sequenced material: peripheral blood. This CDR3 is CSASGSGGDYEQYF. CDR3 DNA: TGCAGCGCTTCAGGGTCGGGAGGGGACTACGAGCAGTACTTC.